What follows is one T cell receptor beta chain and its context. This sample is part of a study of blood T cell repertoires in COVID-19. Background on the study: COVID-19 samples, acute and convalescent, were from the United States, Italy and Spain. From T cells, B-cell-depleted T cells, or PBMCs came the material, which was cDNA or gDNA.

V dropped 5 bases and J dropped 6 bases, with 7 bases sitting between them. From germline, CDR1 is LNHDA and CDR2 SQIVND (reference sequence). CDR3 length equals 12 residues. Under the authors' procedure: Estimated nucleated cell counts came from reference gene primer amplification. Here immunoSEQ multiplex PCR was the method, and the copy in TCRdb shows in-frame clones only, minus some. V, J and clone size were drawn from that table, and D and trimming were deduced from the DNA. The sample consists of fewer than 55,000 clones, 88% of them appearing once. Source material: peripheral blood. This clonotype was sampled from a man aged 50 to 60 with active COVID-19. The chain carries TRBV19 and TRBJ1-4, with a possible D match to TRBD1 (5 bases). CDR3 region: CASSSGYEKLFF. The CDR3 nucleotides read TGTGCCAGTAGTTCAGGGTATGAAAAACTGTTTTTT. The full variable domain, with the rest looked up from reference TRBV19 and TRBJ1-4, is DGGITQSPKYLFRKEGQNVTLSCEQNLNHDAMYWYRQDPGQGLRLIYYSQIVNDFQKGDIAEGYSVSREKKESFPLTVTSAQKNPTAFYLCASSSGYEKLFFGSGTQLSVL.